What follows are 15 T cell receptor beta chains derived from one specimen sequenced in a study of cytomegalovirus exposure and HLA in healthy donors. Amplification used 60 Vbeta primers and 13 Jbeta primers. Sequencing used immunoSEQ multiplex PCR; TCRdb keeps in-frame clones, though not all of them. The table includes roughly 96,000 clones, approximately 72% detected once. The source material was PBMCs. All receptors come from an older woman in good health and CMV-seropositive.

This clone was detected a few times. The rearrangement links TRBV28 to TRBJ1-5; the D gene is possibly TRBD1 (6 bases). V was clipped by 4 bases and J by 7 bases, with 17 bases between them. Germline V gene data show CDR1 as MDHEN and CDR2 as SYDVKM. The CDR3 sequence is 15 residues long. CDR3 nucleotides: TGTGCCAGCAGTTCCTCTTCTACAGGGAAACAGCCCCAGCATTTT. Its translation is CASSSSSTGKQPQHF.

This clone was observed a few times. The chain uses TRBV10-1 and TRBJ1-2; the D gene is possibly TRBD1 (5 bases). Per germline, CDR1 WNHNN and CDR2 SYGVQD (reference sequence). This CDR3 spans 13 amino acids. Trimming removed 0 bases at V and 8 bases at J, with 10 bases between. CDR3 loop: CASSESGRVGYTF. In DNA, the CDR3 is TGCGCCAGCAGTGAGTCGGGCAGGGTAGGCTACACCTTC.

The chain has TRBV27 and TRBJ2-7, with no clear D. Germline lookup yields CDR1 MNHEY and CDR2 SMNVEV (reference sequence). This CDR3 is 13 amino acids long. The V end was cut by 3 bases, the J end by 6 bases, with 12 bases between. The CDR3 sequence: CASSFVWSSEQYF. In DNA form, the CDR3 reads TGTGCCAGCAGTTTTGTCTGGAGCTCCGAGCAGTACTTC.

The chain uses TRBV13 and TRBJ2-1; 9 bases are a match to TRBD1. This CDR3 comprises 18 residues. The germline V gene has CDR1 PRHDT and CDR2 FYEKMQ (reference sequence). J was trimmed by 5 bases and V by 5 bases; bases with no gene match: 16. The CDR3 reads CASSVTYGEGDRDNEQFF. The DNA for the CDR3 is TGTGCCAGCAGCGTAACTTACGGTGAGGGGGACAGGGACAATGAGCAGTTCTTC. Full variable domain (missing parts from reference TRBV13 and TRBJ2-1): AAGVIQSPRHLIKEKRETATLKCYPIPRHDTVYWYQQGPGQDPQFLISFYEKMQSDKGSIPDRFSAQQFSDYHSELNMSSLELGDSALYFCASSVTYGEGDRDNEQFFGPGTRLTVL.

Details on this clone: The same CDR3 also results from other DNA sequences found in this sample. The chain couples TRBV7-3 to TRBJ1-2, with D possibly TRBD1 on 5 matching bases. The V end lost 5 bases, the J end lost 4 bases, and 14 bases lay between the germline ends. This CDR3 is built from 14 residues. From germline, CDR1 is SGHTA and CDR2 FQGTGA. The CDR3, as DNA: TGTGCCAGCAGCCTAGACGGGGGGACCTATGGCTACACCTTC. This codes for CASSLDGGTYGYTF.

CDR3 residues: CATEGASNYGYTF. In DNA form, the CDR3 reads TGTGCCACCGAGGGGGCTTCTAACTATGGCTACACCTTC. V gene TRBV10-3 combines with J gene TRBJ1-2; 7 nucleotides match TRBD1. Trimming at V came to 10 bases and at J to 0 bases, leaving 5 bases not matched to a gene. Germline CDR1 reads ENHRY; CDR2 reads SYGVKD. The CDR3 length is 13 residues.

This clone appeared a single time. The chain employs TRBV18 and TRBJ1-1; D not resolved. The CDR3 contains 12 residues. Germline-derived CDR1 and CDR2 are KGHSH and LQKENI. V was shortened by 4 bases and J by 7 bases, with 10 bases between the two germline ends. The CDR3 is CASSLPGDEAFF. The CDR3 DNA sequence: TGTGCCAGCTCACTTCCGGGAGATGAAGCTTTCTTT.

The V and J genes are TRBV6-4 and TRBJ2-3; a weak D match, TRBD2 (5 bases). Germline V gene lookup returns CDR1 MRHNA and CDR2 SNTAGT. There are 13 residues in the CDR3. The V end lost 7 bases, the J end lost 5 bases, and 13 bases lay between the germline ends. The CDR3: CASTPEGGDTQYF. DNA of the CDR3: TGTGCCAGCACACCCGAGGGCGGAGATACGCAGTATTTT.

The chain has TRBV28 and TRBJ2-5, with D tentatively TRBD2 (6 bases). This CDR3 comprises 12 residues. The germline V gene encodes CDR1 MDHEN and CDR2 SYDVKM. Trimming removed 4 bases from V and 13 bases from J, with 16 bases in between. This CDR3 is CASSSTPGLPYF. Here the CDR3 DNA reads TGTGCCAGCAGTTCCACTCCGGGACTCCCGTACTTC.

This clone was seen a handful of times. The chain carries TRBV6-1 and TRBJ1-6, with D maybe TRBD1 (5 bases). V was cut by 0 bases and J by 7 bases, with 13 bases left in between. CDR1 and CDR2 (germline): MNHNS, SASEGT. This CDR3 region has 16 residues. The CDR3 nucleotides read TGTGCCAGCAGTGAAGCGCGGGGGACGGAAAATTCACCCCTCCACTTT. Its translation: CASSEARGTENSPLHF.

The chain is built from TRBV27 and TRBJ1-1, with TRBD1 matching 8 bases. The V gene's germline CDR1 is MNHEY and CDR2 SMNVEV (reference sequence). The CDR3 runs 15 residues. V lost 7 bases and J lost 7; bases outside the gene matches: 14. CDR3 sequence reads: CASTPIGQGGYEAFF. The CDR3 bases are TGTGCCAGCACCCCGATAGGACAGGGAGGGTATGAAGCTTTCTTT.

The chain uses TRBV9 and TRBJ2-1; TRBD2 agrees at 13 bases. J was trimmed by 5 bases and V by 3 bases; bases with no gene match: 5. This CDR3 has 16 residues. Per the germline V gene, CDR1 is SGDLS and CDR2 is YYNGEE. The CDR3, as DNA: TGTGCCAGCAGCGGGGGAGGGACTAGCGGGGACAATGAGCAGTTCTTC. Residues: CASSGGGTSGDNEQFF.

This rearrangement joins TRBV7-2 to TRBJ2-7; D uncertain. Per the germline V gene, CDR1 is SGHTA and CDR2 is FQGNSA. V lost 4 bases, J lost 0 bases, and 7 bases lay in between. The CDR3 loop spans 13 amino acids. The CDR3, as DNA: TGTGCCAGCAGCTCTAGTATCTCCTACGAGCAGTACTTC. It is translated as CASSSSISYEQYF.

The V and J genes are TRBV30 and TRBJ1-5; D gene unclear. CDR1 and CDR2 (germline): GTSNPN, SVGIG (reference sequence). Trimming removed 5 bases from V and 1 base from J, with 9 bases in between. The CDR3 has 13 residues. The CDR3 sequence: CAWEGGSNQPQHF. In nucleotides, the CDR3 is TGTGCCTGGGAGGGCGGAAGCAATCAGCCCCAGCATTTT.

The DNA for the CDR3 is TGTGCTAGTGGTTCAGGACAGGGACCTAGCACAGATACGCAGTATTTT. Its translation: CASGSGQGPSTDTQYF. The chain links TRBV12-5 to TRBJ2-3, with 8 bases lining up with TRBD1. CDR3 length equals 16 residues. With 4 bases clipped from V and 0 bases from J, the junction kept 6 bases outside the gene matches. Germline loops: CDR1 LGHNT, CDR2 FRNRAP.